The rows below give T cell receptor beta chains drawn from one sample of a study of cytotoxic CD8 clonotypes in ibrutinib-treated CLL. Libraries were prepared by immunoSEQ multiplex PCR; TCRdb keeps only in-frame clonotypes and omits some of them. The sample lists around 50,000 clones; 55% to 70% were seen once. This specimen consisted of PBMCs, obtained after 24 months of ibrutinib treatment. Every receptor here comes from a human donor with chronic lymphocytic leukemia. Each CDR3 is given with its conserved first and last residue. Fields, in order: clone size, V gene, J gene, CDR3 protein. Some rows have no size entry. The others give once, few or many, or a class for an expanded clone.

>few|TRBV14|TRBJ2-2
CASSQGGTGELFF
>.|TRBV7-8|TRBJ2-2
CASTGMGGHGELFF
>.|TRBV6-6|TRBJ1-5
CASRFSGNQPQHF
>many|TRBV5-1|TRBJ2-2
CASSPKGQSNTGELFF
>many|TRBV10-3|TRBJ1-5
CAISEGSDNQPQHF
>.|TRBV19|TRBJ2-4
CASSWRGAAGTKNIQYF
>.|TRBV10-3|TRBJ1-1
CAISKGTANTEAFF
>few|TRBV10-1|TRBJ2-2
CASQGDRDESANTGELFF
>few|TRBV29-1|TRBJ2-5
CSVYGDGQETQYF
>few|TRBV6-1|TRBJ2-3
CASSASDTQYF
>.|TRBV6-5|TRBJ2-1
CASSSTELGLAGRQFF
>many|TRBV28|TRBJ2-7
CASGLYQPYEQYF
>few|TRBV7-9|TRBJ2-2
CASSLLAVRTGELFF
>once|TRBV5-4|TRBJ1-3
CASSLGGRGPSGNTIYF
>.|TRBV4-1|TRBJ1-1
CASSHPLGPEAFF
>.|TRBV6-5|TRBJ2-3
CASSDGLDTQYF
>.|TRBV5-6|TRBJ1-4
CASSFRPDWTNEKLFF
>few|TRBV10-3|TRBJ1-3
CAIGVGSNTIYF
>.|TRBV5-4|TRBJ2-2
CASSPGLTSGNTGELFF
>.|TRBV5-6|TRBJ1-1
CASSMTGKNTEAFF
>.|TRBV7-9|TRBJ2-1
CASSSGQSSYNEQFF
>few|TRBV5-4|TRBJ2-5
CASSLEYETQYF
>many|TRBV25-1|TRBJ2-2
CASSERGASLNTGELFF
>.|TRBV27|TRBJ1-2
CASSFEGDRDGYTF
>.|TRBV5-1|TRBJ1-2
CASSSGTVGRGGYTF
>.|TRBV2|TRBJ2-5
CASSEAPWGGKSETQYF
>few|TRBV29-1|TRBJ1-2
CSVATDSYEGYTF
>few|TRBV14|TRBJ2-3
CASSQEYGTDTQYF
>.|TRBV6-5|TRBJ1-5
CASSSLPQSNQPQHF
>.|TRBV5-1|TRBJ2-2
CASSYMKGEGIPGELFF
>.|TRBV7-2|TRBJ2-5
CASTKQWGGAQETQYF
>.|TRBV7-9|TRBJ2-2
CASRSRTDNTGELFF
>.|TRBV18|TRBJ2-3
CASSPRPRGSTDTQYF
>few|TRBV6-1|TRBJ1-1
CASSERLPVVAFF
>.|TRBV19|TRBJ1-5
CASRGGYNQPQHF
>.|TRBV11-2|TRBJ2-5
CASSLAIQETQYF
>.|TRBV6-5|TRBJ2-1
CASSPLPPANEQFF
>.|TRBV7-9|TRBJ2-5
CASSLEEGQYF
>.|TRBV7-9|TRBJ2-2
CASLGESKRALNTGELFF
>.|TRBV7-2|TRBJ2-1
CASSLGIGRLPPYNEQFF
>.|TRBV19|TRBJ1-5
CASTPDRGQYQPQHF
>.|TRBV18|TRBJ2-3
CASSPRGGGADTQYF
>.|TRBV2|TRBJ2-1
CASTHLGTVTYNEQFF
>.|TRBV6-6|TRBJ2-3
CASSSGLRNTQYF
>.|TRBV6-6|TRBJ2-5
CASGTGQTQETQYF
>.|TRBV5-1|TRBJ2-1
CASGPGHNEQFF
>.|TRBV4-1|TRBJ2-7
CASSQARGTSVSYEQYF
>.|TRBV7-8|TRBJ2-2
CASSLAGPTVGELFF
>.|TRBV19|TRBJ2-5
CASSILPGLQETQYF
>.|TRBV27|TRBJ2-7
CASSLGGLSYEQYF
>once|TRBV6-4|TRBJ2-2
CASTNQPGQWAGELFF
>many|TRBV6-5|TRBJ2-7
CASTTAGPKNEQYF
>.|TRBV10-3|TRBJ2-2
CAISPSNGELFF